A selection of T cell receptor beta chains follows, all from one sample in a study of control samples from healthy donors and cancer patients. The data were produced by immunoSEQ multiplex PCR, yet TCRdb's version contains in-frame clones alone and is incomplete. The sample consists of 110,000 to 150,000 clones, under 90% of them appearing once. Input material: blood. The source of these receptors is a man aged 25 to 40 in good health. Each CDR3 is given with its conserved first and last residue. The D gene is left open where the match is weak. The size entry is marked missing in some rows and otherwise reads once, few, many or a size class.

TRBJ2-7 - TRBV5-4 - TGTGCCAGCAGCCAAGGGGGGCGCGGGGGCTCCTACGAGCAGTACTTC CASSQGGRGGSYEQYF
TRBJ2-7 TRBD2 TRBV28 - TGTGCCAGCAGTGTGGAGAATAGCGGGATCTACGAGCAGTACTTC CASSVENSGIYEQYF
TRBJ1-1 - TRBV7-2 once TGTGCCAGCAGCTTAGACGGCGGCTGGACTGAAGCTTTCTTT CASSLDGGWTEAFF
TRBJ2-7 TRBD2 TRBV9 - TGTGCCAGCAGCCAGACTAGCGGGAGGGCCTTAAGACTAGACGAGCAGTACTTC CASSQTSGRALRLDEQYF
TRBJ1-6 - TRBV28 - TGTGCCAGCAGTTTATCTGGGGATAATTCACCCCTCCACTTT CASSLSGDNSPLHF
TRBJ2-5 TRBD1 TRBV5-1 - TGCGCCAGCAGGACAGGGGGCGCGGGGGAGACCCAGTACTTC CASRTGGAGETQYF
TRBJ2-1 TRBD2 TRBV6-1 - TGTGCCAGCAGTGGGGGACTAGCGGGAGGGCCTGTCTACAATGAGCAGTTCTTC CASSGGLAGGPVYNEQFF
TRBJ2-5 TRBD2 TRBV3-1/TRBV3-2 - TGTGCCAGCAGCCAAGATCTCACTAGCGGAGAGACCCAGTACTTC CASSQDLTSGETQYF
TRBJ2-7 TRBD2 TRBV10-2 - TGCGCCAGCAGGCTAGCGGGGGGGTTGTACGAGCAGTACTTC CASRLAGGLYEQYF
TRBJ2-3 TRBD2 TRBV4-1 - TGCGCCAGCAGCCCACTAGCGGGAGAGCCCCCAGATACGCAGTATTTT CASSPLAGEPPDTQYF
TRBJ2-3 TRBD1 TRBV6-5 - TGTGCCAGCAGTTACCGGGGACAGGGGTGGGATACGCAGTATTTT CASSYRGQGWDTQYF
TRBJ1-1 - TRBV5-5 - TGTGCCAGCAGCGAGGGACCGGCGGGTACTGAAGCTTTCTTT CASSEGPAGTEAFF
TRBJ1-2 - TRBV9 - TGTGCCAGCAGCGACCTAGTACAGGGAATCAGCGGCTACACCTTC CASSDLVQGISGYTF
TRBJ1-2 - TRBV7-2 - TGTGCCAGCAGCCCCTCTTGGGGCGCGAATGGCTACACCTTC CASSPSWGANGYTF
TRBJ2-7 - TRBV20-1 - TGCAGTGCAAGTACCGCAGGGGAAAAAGACGAGCAGTACTTC CSASTAGEKDEQYF
TRBJ2-7 TRBD2 TRBV24-1 - TGTGCCACCAGTGACCCCGGGACTAGCGGGAACGAGCAGTACTTC CATSDPGTSGNEQYF
TRBJ2-3 - TRBV5-8 - TGTGCCAGCACGCGCGGTGTTACGGCAGATACGCAGTATTTT CASTRGVTADTQYF
TRBJ2-7 - TRBV11-2 - TGTGCCAGCAGCGCACGGACCGAGCCGACGGGAGAGCAGTACTTC CASSARTEPTGEQYF
TRBJ2-3 - TRBV15 - TGTGCCACCAGCCTCAAGGATGTCACAGATACGCAGTATTTT CATSLKDVTDTQYF
TRBJ2-3 TRBD1 TRBV6-2/TRBV6-3 - TGTGCCAGCAGTTACTCGAGGGGGCGCCCCTCAGATACGCAGTATTTT CASSYSRGRPSDTQYF
TRBJ2-7 - TRBV11-2 - TGTGCCAGCAGGCTGGGCTACGAGCAGTACTTC CASRLGYEQYF
TRBJ2-7 - TRBV4-1 - TGCGCCAGCAGTCTTGGGACCGCTCTTGGAGGGGAGCAGTACTTC CASSLGTALGGEQYF
TRBJ1-5 - TRBV6-1 - TGTGCCAGCAGTGAGAGAAGCAATCAGCCCCAGCATTTT CASSERSNQPQHF
TRBJ1-5 - TRBV7-9 - TGTGCCAGCAGCTCTACTGATGAGGGTCGGGGCAATCAGCCCCAGCATTTT CASSSTDEGRGNQPQHF
TRBJ2-2 TRBD2 TRBV9 - TGTGCCAGCAGAGCAGGACTAGCGAACACCGGGGAGCTGTTTTTT CASRAGLANTGELFF
TRBJ2-2 - TRBV7-3 - TGTGCCAGCAGCTTATGGCCCAGCGCCGGCGGGGAGCTGTTTTTT CASSLWPSAGGELFF
TRBJ1-4 TRBD1 TRBV5-5 once TGTGCCAGCAGCTTGGTCGGGGGGACAGGGCCGAATCTTGAGGAAAAACTGTTTTTT CASSLVGGTGPNLEEKLFF
TRBJ2-7 TRBD2 TRBV13 - TGTGCCAGCAGCTTAGGGACTAGCGGCCAGCGATTATTAACCTACGAGCAGTACTTC CASSLGTSGQRLLTYEQYF
TRBJ1-5 TRBD1 TRBV19 - TGTGCCAGTAGTATAGGGGGACAGGGCAGTCAGCCCCAGCATTTT CASSIGGQGSQPQHF
TRBJ1-2 - TRBV2 once TGTGCCAGCAGACCGCTGGCTGGCTACACCTTC CASRPLAGYTF
TRBJ1-2 TRBD1 TRBV4-3 - TGCGCCAGCAGCCACCAGGGGGTGAATGGCTACACCTTC CASSHQGVNGYTF
TRBJ2-3 TRBD2 TRBV4-3 - TGCGCCAGCAGCCAAGAACTAGCGGGGGGCACAGATACGCAGTATTTT CASSQELAGGTDTQYF